This T cell receptor (beta chain) was retrieved from a study of cytomegalovirus exposure and HLA in healthy donors. Researchers ran the PCR with 60 Vbeta and 13 Jbeta primers. This table comes from immunoSEQ multiplex PCR, and its TCRdb copy is limited to in-frame clones, with some not included. Among around 130,000 clones listed, roughly four fifths were seen once. From germline, CDR1 is KGHSH and CDR2 LQKENI. The CDR3 is 14 amino acids. The ends lost 4 bases at V and 1 base at J; junction bases unmatched: 4. This chain joins TRBV18 and TRBJ2-7; 7 bases fit TRBD1. The clonotype comes from a girl aged 2-10 years in good health and CMV-seronegative. The sample taken for sequencing was PBMCs. This chain's CDR3 is CASSLGTASYEQYF. CDR3 bases: TGTGCCAGCTCACTCGGGACAGCTTCCTACGAGCAGTACTTC.